This T cell receptor beta chain was observed in a study of T cell responses to AZD1222 COVID-19 vaccine. Whole-study context: Investigators merged groups given second doses at roughly 4 or roughly 12 weeks. Regarding the study as a whole: At baseline, just a handful of AZD1222 recipients tested seropositive. Clonal diversity may have been underestimated, and the donors were mostly white British, with more females than males. Reportedly, nearly half the spike-specific TCRs target unmutated variant regions.

The CDR3 is made up of 14 amino acids. The ends were cut back, 0 bases at V and 0 bases at J, with 5 bases in the middle. From germline, CDR1 is SGDLS and CDR2 YYNGEE. In regard to this clone: Its antigen is not known.

Repertoires were generated with immunoSEQ multiplex PCR, while TCRdb's copy carries only in-frame clones and drops some. This table has 200,000 or so clones, around 94% appearing once. The receptor's source is an adult in good health. Material: peripheral blood, obtained on day 0 of AZD1222 vaccination. The chain couples TRBV9 to TRBJ2-3; D gene ambiguous. CDR3 sequence reads: CASSVGGSTDTQYF. The CDR3 DNA follows: TGTGCCAGCAGCGTAGGCGGCAGCACAGATACGCAGTATTTT.